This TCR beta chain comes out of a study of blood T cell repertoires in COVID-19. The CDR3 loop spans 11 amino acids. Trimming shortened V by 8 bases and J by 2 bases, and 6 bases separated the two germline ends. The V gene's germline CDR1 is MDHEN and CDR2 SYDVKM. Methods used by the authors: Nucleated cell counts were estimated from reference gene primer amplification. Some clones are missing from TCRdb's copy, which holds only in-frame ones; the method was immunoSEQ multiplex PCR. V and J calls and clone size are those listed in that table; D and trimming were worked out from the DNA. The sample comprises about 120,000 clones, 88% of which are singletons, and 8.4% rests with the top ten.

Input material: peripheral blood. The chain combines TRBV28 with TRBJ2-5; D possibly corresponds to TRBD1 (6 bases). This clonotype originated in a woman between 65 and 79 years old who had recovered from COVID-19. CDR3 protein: CASGQQETQYF. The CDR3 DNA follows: TGTGCCAGCGGACAGCAAGAGACCCAGTACTTC. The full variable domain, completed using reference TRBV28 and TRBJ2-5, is DVKVTQSSRYLVKRTGEKVFLECVQDMDHENMFWYRQDPGLGLRLIYFSYDVKMKEKGDIPEGYSVSREKKERFSLILESASTNQTSMYLCASGQQETQYFGPGTRLLVL.